These T cell receptor beta chains were read from a single sample in a study of CD8 T cells in ankylosing spondylitis. TCRdb independently ran MiXCR on the 5' RACE reads; one entry per CDR3 protein. The data contain a few hundred thousand distinct CDR3 sequences, around 20% of them singletons. Sequenced: blood, either unsorted or a sorted T cell fraction (not recorded which). Receptors originate from a female donor with ankylosing spondylitis or in good health (not recorded which). CDR3s include the opening cysteine and the closing phenylalanine or tryptophan. A D gene is named only where the DNA matches it firmly. Only part of the rows carry a size: once, few, many, or a class if the clone is expanded.

>.|TRBV7-2|TRBJ1-6|.
TGTGCCAGCTGTACCCCGGGAGGGAGAAAGAATTCACCCCTCCACTTT
CASCTPGGRKNSPLHF
>TRBD2|TRBV6-5|TRBJ2-4|.
TGTGCCAGCAGTTACTCACTAGCGAGAGCCAAAAACATTCAGTACTTC
CASSYSLARAKNIQYF
>TRBD2|TRBV20-1|TRBJ2-7|many
TGCAGTGCTGACGGGACTAGAGTGGGTGAGCAGTACTTC
CSADGTRVGEQYF
>TRBD2|TRBV5-4|TRBJ2-5|few
TGTGCCAGCAGCTTCGCTTCGGGGAGGGGAGAGACCCAGTACTTC
CASSFASGRGETQYF
>.|TRBV20-1|TRBJ2-3|.
TGCAGTGCTAAAATCTTGGAAACGCAGTATTTT
CSAKILETQYF
>.|TRBV5-1|TRBJ1-3|.
TGCGCCAGCAGCGAACATAGCAGAAACACCATATATTTT
CASSEHSRNTIYF
>.|TRBV12-3/TRBV12-4|TRBJ2-5|.
TGTGCCAGCAGTTTAGGGGCAGGTCAGGAGACCCAGTACTTC
CASSLGAGQETQYF
>.|TRBV10-3|TRBJ2-1|.
TGTGCCACCACGACCGGGCAGCGATACAATGAGCAGTTCTTC
CATTTGQRYNEQFF
>TRBD1|TRBV12-3/TRBV12-4|TRBJ2-1|.
TGTGCCAGCAGTACAGGACAGGTTCCATACAATGAGCAGTTCTTC
CASSTGQVPYNEQFF
>.|TRBV12-3/TRBV12-4|TRBJ2-2|once
TGTGCCAGCAGTTTAAGTTGGACCGGGGAGCTGTTTTTT
CASSLSWTGELFF
>.|TRBV11-2|TRBJ1-2|few
TGTGCCAGCAGCCTCCGGGTGGGAGGCTACACCTTC
CASSLRVGGYTF
>.|TRBV7-3|TRBJ2-3|.
TGTGCCAGCAGCGACAGAAACACAGATACGCAGTATTTT
CASSDRNTDTQYF
>.|TRBV20-1|TRBJ1-5|once
TGCTGTGCTAGATCACAGGAGGGATATAGCAATCAGCCCCAGCATTTT
CCARSQEGYSNQPQHF
>TRBD1|TRBV12-3/TRBV12-4|TRBJ1-1|.
TGTGCCAGCAGTCTACAGGGGTCCCTGAACACTGAAGCTTTCTTT
CASSLQGSLNTEAFF
>TRBD2|TRBV10-3|TRBJ2-1|few
TGTGCCATCAGAGCGGGACTAGCGGGAGGGGATGAGCAGTTCTTC
CAIRAGLAGGDEQFF
>.|TRBV20-1|TRBJ2-5|.
TGCAGTGCCCCTGGGTTTAAGGGAGAGACCCAGTACTTC
CSAPGFKGETQYF
>.|TRBV20-1|TRBJ2-5|.
TGCAGTGCTTACCCGGGACGAGGGCCGGAGACCCAGTACTTC
CSAYPGRGPETQYF
>TRBD1|TRBV29-1|TRBJ2-5|many
TGCAGCGTTGCGTTGGGACAGAAAGAGACCCAGTACTTC
CSVALGQKETQYF
>.|TRBV24-1|TRBJ2-5|few
TGTGCCACCCAAGCTAGGGGGGGGGAGACCCAGTACTTC
CATQARGGETQYF
>.|TRBV20-1|TRBJ2-7|.
TGCAGTGCTAAAGCCGCGGGGAGGGAGCAGTACTTC
CSAKAAGREQYF
>TRBD1|TRBV12-3/TRBV12-4|TRBJ1-2|many
TGTGCCACCCGGGACAGGGTGGGCTACACCTTC
CATRDRVGYTF
>.|TRBV7-2|TRBJ1-1|.
TGTGCCAGCAGCCTATCGGGACGGGGAAGGGCTGAAGCTTTCTTT
CASSLSGRGRAEAFF
>.|TRBV5-5|TRBJ2-7|few
TGTGCCAGCAGCTTGGAGGTGGGACCCAGCTCCTACGAGCAGTACTTC
CASSLEVGPSSYEQYF
>.|TRBV27|TRBJ2-3|.
TGTGCCAGCAGTTTAGGGGGGTCCCGCACAGATACGCAGTATTTT
CASSLGGSRTDTQYF
>TRBD2|TRBV12-3/TRBV12-4|TRBJ2-1|.
TGTGCCAGCAACCCAGCGGGACTCGACAATGAGCAGTTCTTC
CASNPAGLDNEQFF
>.|TRBV6-6|TRBJ2-3|.
TGTGCCAGCAGTTCTAGGGTCGGGGGTACGCAGTATTTT
CASSSRVGGTQYF
>.|TRBV29-1|TRBJ2-5|few
TGCAGCGTTGAGACGGGGGCATCCCAGGGGGAGACCCAGTACTTC
CSVETGASQGETQYF
>TRBD1|TRBV29-1|TRBJ1-2|many
TGCAGCCTTGGTCAGGGGGGGGGCTACACCTTC
CSLGQGGGYTF
>TRBD2|TRBV20-1|TRBJ2-1|few
TGCAGTGGTCTAGCGGCCTACAATGAGCAGTTCTTC
CSGLAAYNEQFF
>.|TRBV2|TRBJ2-2|.
TGTGCCAGCAGTGAAAGGCGTAAAAGGGATACCGGGGAGCTGTTTTTT
CASSERRKRDTGELFF
>TRBD2|TRBV7-9|TRBJ2-7|many
TGTGCCAGCAGCCCGTTAGTGGGACTAGCGGGACAGTACGAGCAGTACTTC
CASSPLVGLAGQYEQYF
>.|TRBV28|TRBJ1-4|.
TGTGCCAGCAGCTCCCCGGAGCCTAATGAAAAACTGTTTTTT
CASSSPEPNEKLFF
>.|TRBV27|TRBJ1-1|many
TGTGCCAGCACCCGACAGGCCGGCACTGAAGCTTTCTTT
CASTRQAGTEAFF
>.|TRBV6-1|TRBJ1-6|many
TGTGCCAGCAGTACCGGGACCATCACTTCACCCCTCCACTTT
CASSTGTITSPLHF
>.|TRBV5-1|TRBJ2-1|.
TGCGCCAGCAGCTTGTTAAGGGGGGAGACAGGGACGTACAATGAGCAGTTCTTC
CASSLLRGETGTYNEQFF
>.|TRBV7-6|TRBJ2-1|few
TGTGCCAGCAGCTTAGTGGGAGAGTACAATGAGCAGTTCTTC
CASSLVGEYNEQFF
>TRBD2|TRBV29-1|TRBJ2-3|.
TGCAGCGTCCAAACACTAGCGGGAGGAGCAGATACGCAGTATTTT
CSVQTLAGGADTQYF
>TRBD2|TRBV11-2|TRBJ2-7|.
TGTGCCAGCAGCCCCCTTAGGTGGACTAGCGGGAGGGCCAGGGAGCAGTACTTC
CASSPLRWTSGRAREQYF
>.|TRBV28|TRBJ2-7|.
TGTGCCGCTGGAGGCGGTACCTACGAGCAGTACTTC
CAAGGGTYEQYF
>.|TRBV11-2|TRBJ2-1|.
TGTGCCAGCAGCGTTGTGGTAGCGGCCTACAATGAGCAGTTCTTC
CASSVVVAAYNEQFF
>.|TRBV21-1|TRBJ2-1|.
TGTGCCAGCAGCAAAGCGGCGCCCCCATACAATGAGCAGTTCTTC
CASSKAAPPYNEQFF
>.|TRBV10-3|TRBJ2-6|.
TGTGCCATCAGTCGGCTAGCCAGGGGGGGTGGGGCCAACGTCCTGACTTTC
CAISRLARGGGANVLTF
>.|TRBV4-3|TRBJ1-2|.
TGCGCCAGCAGCCAAGATAGGGGAAGGGGCTACACCTTC
CASSQDRGRGYTF
>.|TRBV6-1|TRBJ1-1|few
TGTGCCGCCTCATCGGACTTCTTAAGGGACACTGAAGCTTTCTTT
CAASSDFLRDTEAFF